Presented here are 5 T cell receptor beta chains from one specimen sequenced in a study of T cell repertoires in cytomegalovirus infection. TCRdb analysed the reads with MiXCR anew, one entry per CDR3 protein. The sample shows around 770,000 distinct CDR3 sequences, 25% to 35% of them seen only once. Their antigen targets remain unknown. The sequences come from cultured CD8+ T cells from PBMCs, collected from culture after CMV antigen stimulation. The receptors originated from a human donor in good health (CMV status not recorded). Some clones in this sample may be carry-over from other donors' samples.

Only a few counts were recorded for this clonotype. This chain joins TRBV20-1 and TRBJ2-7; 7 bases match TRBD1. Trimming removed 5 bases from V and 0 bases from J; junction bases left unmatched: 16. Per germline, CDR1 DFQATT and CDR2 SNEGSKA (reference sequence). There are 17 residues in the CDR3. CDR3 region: CSAEPGQTFDSSYEQYF. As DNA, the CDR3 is TGCAGTGCTGAACCGGGACAGACATTTGATTCCTCCTACGAGCAGTACTTC.

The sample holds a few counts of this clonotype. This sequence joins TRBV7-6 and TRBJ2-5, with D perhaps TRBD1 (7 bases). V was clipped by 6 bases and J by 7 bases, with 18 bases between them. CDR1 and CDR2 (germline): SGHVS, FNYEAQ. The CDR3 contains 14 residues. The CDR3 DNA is TGTGCCAGCAGGTCCCTTCCCCAGGGGGGGACCCAGTACTTC. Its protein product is CASRSLPQGGTQYF.

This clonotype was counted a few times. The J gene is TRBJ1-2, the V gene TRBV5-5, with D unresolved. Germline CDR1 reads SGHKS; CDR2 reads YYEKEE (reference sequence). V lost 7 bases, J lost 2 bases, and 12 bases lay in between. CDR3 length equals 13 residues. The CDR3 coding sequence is TGTGCCAGCTCTGGCCCGACCAACTATGGCTACACCTTC. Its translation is CASSGPTNYGYTF.

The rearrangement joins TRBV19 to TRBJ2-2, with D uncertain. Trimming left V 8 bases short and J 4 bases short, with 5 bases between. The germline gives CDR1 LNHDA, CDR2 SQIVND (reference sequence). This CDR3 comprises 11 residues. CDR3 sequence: CASERTGELFF. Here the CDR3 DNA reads TGTGCCAGTGAGCGCACCGGGGAGCTGTTTTTT.

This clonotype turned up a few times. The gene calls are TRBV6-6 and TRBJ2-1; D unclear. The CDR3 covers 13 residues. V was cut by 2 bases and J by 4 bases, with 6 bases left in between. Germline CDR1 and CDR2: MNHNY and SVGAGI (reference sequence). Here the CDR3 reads CASSYVAYNEQFF. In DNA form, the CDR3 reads TGTGCCAGCAGTTACGTGGCATACAATGAGCAGTTCTTC.